This T cell receptor (beta chain) was observed in a study of control samples from healthy donors and cancer patients. Only a few counts were recorded for this clone. Libraries were prepared by immunoSEQ multiplex PCR; TCRdb keeps only in-frame clonotypes and omits some of them. The data show tens of thousands of clones, around four fifths seen once. CDR1 SQVTM and CDR2 ANQGSEA come from the germline V gene. This CDR3 is 13 amino acids long. J gave up 5 bases and V 6 bases, and 9 bases lay outside the gene matches. The receptor was derived from a woman in her 50s with lung cancer. Sample: PBMCs. The gene calls are TRBV29-1 and TRBJ2-5, with 7 bases that match TRBD1. DNA of the CDR3: TGCAGCGTCGATGACAGGGTTGGGGAGACCCAGTACTTC. It translates to CSVDDRVGETQYF.